The 19 T cell receptor beta chains below were found in one sample sequenced in a study of blood T cell repertoires in COVID-19. TCRdb keeps only in-frame clones here, not all; method: immunoSEQ multiplex PCR. This repertoire shows about 180,000 clones, around 73% found once; its top ten account for 17%. Sequencing used PBMCs or T cells enriched from blood (not recorded which). All receptors come from a woman between 50 and 59 years old who had recovered from COVID-19.

This clone was detected a few times. The chain joins TRBV3-1 (or the pseudogene TRBV3-2) to TRBJ2-3; 10 bases fit TRBD2. The CDR3 sequence is 17 residues long. CDR1 and CDR2 (germline): LGHDT, YNNKEL (reference sequence). V shed 1 base and J 4 bases; nucleotides not matched to a gene: 8. CDR3 loop: CASSQGLLAGVSDTQYF. CDR3 DNA: TGTGCCAGCAGCCAAGGGCTTCTAGCGGGAGTCTCAGATACGCAGTATTTT.

This clone is deemed medium-sized. Here the CDR3 DNA reads TGCGCCAGCAGCCGATCGAGCGGGAACGGAGAGACCCAGTACTTC. Its protein is CASSRSSGNGETQYF. The gene calls are TRBV4-1 and TRBJ2-5, with 7 bases fitting TRBD2. V lost 4 bases, J lost 4 bases, and 9 bases stayed unmatched. Per the germline V gene, CDR1 is MGHRA and CDR2 is YSYEKL. The CDR3 totals 15 residues.

V is TRBV5-1 and J is TRBJ2-7; D call uncertain. With 2 bases removed from V and 5 bases from J, the gap between germline ends came to 14 bases. Germline V gene lookup returns CDR1 SGHRS and CDR2 YFSETQ. The CDR3 has 14 residues. CDR3 residues: CASSLTPLANEQYF. The CDR3 DNA sequence: TGCGCCAGCAGCTTAACGCCGTTGGCCAACGAGCAGTACTTC.

J is TRBJ1-3 and V is TRBV2; D remains ambiguous. Germline lookup yields CDR1 SNHLY and CDR2 FYNNEI. Trimming stripped 8 bases from V and 2 bases from J, with 13 bases between. This CDR3 has 14 amino acids. CDR3 in amino acids: CASAATGTGNTIYF. The CDR3, as DNA: TGTGCCAGCGCAGCGACGGGAACTGGAAACACCATATATTTT.

This clone showed up just a few times. The chain couples TRBV6-2 or TRBV6-3 to TRBJ2-7; TRBD2 matches 9 bases. V was pared by 2 bases and J by 3 bases, with 5 bases of the junction left unmatched. This CDR3 has 15 residues. In germline, CDR1 is MNHEY, CDR2 SVGEGT. CDR3 sequence: CASSYQSGRLYEQYF. The CDR3 DNA sequence: TGTGCCAGCAGTTACCAGAGCGGGAGGCTCTACGAGCAGTACTTC.

The V and J genes are TRBV11-1 and TRBJ2-5; no clear D. The CDR3 has 15 residues. Trimming removed 3 bases from V and 2 bases from J, with 13 bases in between. The germline V gene has CDR1 SGHAT and CDR2 FQDESV (reference sequence). The CDR3 DNA is TGTGCCAGCAGCTTCGGAAGAGGATTTCAAGAGACCCAGTACTTC. It translates to CASSFGRGFQETQYF.

The chain is built from TRBV7-6 and TRBJ2-3; the match to TRBD2 covers 7 bases. Germline trimming cut 5 bases from V and 7 bases from J; bases unmatched to any gene: 12. The CDR3 runs 15 residues. Per germline, CDR1 SGHVS and CDR2 FNYEAQ. CDR3 DNA sequence: TGTGCCAGCAGCCCGACCCTAGCGGAGATAAATACGCAGTATTTT. It translates to CASSPTLAEINTQYF.

V is TRBV6-6 and J is TRBJ2-7, with 11 bases lining up with TRBD1. V gave up 0 bases and J gave up 3 bases; unmatched junction bases: 4. The CDR3 is 16 amino acids. Germline V CDR1 and CDR2: MNHNY, SVGAGI (reference sequence). CDR3 sequence (DNA): TGTGCCAGCAGTTACTCGGTAGGGACAGGGGGCTACGAGCAGTACTTC. Protein: CASSYSVGTGGYEQYF.

The J gene is TRBJ1-3, the V gene TRBV4-1, with D possibly TRBD1 on 5 matching bases. The CDR3 consists of 16 residues. The V gene lost 2 bases and the J gene lost 0 bases, with 11 bases spanning the gap. The germline gives CDR1 MGHRA, CDR2 YSYEKL. In DNA, the CDR3 is TGCGCCAGCAGCCAAAAGCAGGGAATCTCTGGAAACACCATATATTTT. Translation gives CASSQKQGISGNTIYF.

This sequence joins TRBV7-2 and TRBJ1-1; TRBD1 agrees at 7 bases. Germline CDR1 and CDR2: SGHTA and FQGNSA. Germline trimming cut 5 bases from V and 6 bases from J; bases unmatched to any gene: 6. This CDR3 has 13 amino acids. CDR3 in amino acids: CASSRDRASEAFF. CDR3 coding DNA: TGTGCCAGCAGCCGGGACAGAGCTTCTGAAGCTTTCTTT.

The chain employs TRBV5-4 and TRBJ2-2; 10 bases align to TRBD1. Germline CDR1 reads SGHNT; CDR2 reads YYREEE (reference sequence). Trimming removed 3 bases from V and 7 bases from J; junction bases left unmatched: 9. The CDR3 consists of 16 residues. This CDR3 reads CASSSKLGDRGGELFF. CDR3 DNA sequence: TGTGCCAGCAGCTCTAAACTAGGGGACAGGGGCGGGGAGCTGTTTTTT.

The chain is built from TRBV3-1 (or the pseudogene TRBV3-2) and TRBJ2-7, with D possibly matching TRBD2 (6 bases). This CDR3 region has 16 residues. Trimming shortened V by 1 base and J by 0 bases, and 13 bases separated the two germline ends. Germline-derived CDR1 and CDR2 are LGHDT and YNNKEL (reference sequence). The CDR3 reads CASSQVLLGSSYEQYF. The CDR3 nucleotides are TGTGCCAGCAGCCAAGTCCTCCTCGGGAGCTCCTACGAGCAGTACTTC.

The J gene is TRBJ1-1, the V gene TRBV7-2; D uncertain. Trimming cost V 0 bases and J 0 bases, with 8 bases left between them. Germline V CDR1 and CDR2: SGHTA, FQGNSA. The CDR3 is made up of 15 amino acids. In nucleotides, the CDR3 is TGTGCCAGCAGCTTAGCGCCGGGAATGAACACTGAAGCTTTCTTT. This gives the protein CASSLAPGMNTEAFF.

The V gene is TRBV19, the J gene TRBJ1-5; maybe TRBD1 (6 bases). V lost 6 bases and J 3 bases, leaving 15 bases between the germline ends. Germline loops: CDR1 LNHDA, CDR2 SQIVND (reference sequence). The CDR3 totals 15 residues. CDR3 sequence (DNA): TGTGCCAGTAGGTCACAGGGATGGGACAATCAGCCCCAGCATTTT. Translation gives CASRSQGWDNQPQHF.

This sequence joins TRBV11-2 and TRBJ2-3; the match to TRBD2 covers 14 bases. With 3 bases clipped from V and 9 bases from J, the junction kept 8 bases outside the gene matches. Germline V gene lookup returns CDR1 SGHAT and CDR2 FQNNGV. There are 16 residues in the CDR3. The CDR3 protein is CASSLTSGRALGTQYF. Written as DNA, the CDR3 is TGTGCCAGCAGCTTGACTAGCGGGAGGGCCCTTGGCACGCAGTATTTT.

The rearrangement links TRBV28 to TRBJ1-6; 9 nucleotides match TRBD1. This CDR3 comprises 16 residues. The V and J ends lost 4 bases and 9 bases, in that order; junction bases with no gene match: 10. From germline, CDR1 is MDHEN and CDR2 SYDVKM. The CDR3 nucleotides are TGTGCCAGCAGTTCAGAAGGACAGGGGATAGCTTCACCCCTCCACTTT. This codes for CASSSEGQGIASPLHF.

The V gene is TRBV6-5, the J gene TRBJ1-6; 7 nucleotides agree with TRBD1. The germline V gene encodes CDR1 MNHEY and CDR2 SVGAGI. The CDR3 extends over 15 amino acids. V lost 7 bases, J lost 5 bases, and 8 bases stayed unmatched. The CDR3 reads CASKTDRRDNSPLHF. The CDR3 DNA follows: TGTGCCAGCAAGACGGACAGGCGAGATAATTCACCCCTCCACTTT.

The gene calls are TRBV28 and TRBJ1-5, with 9 bases fitting TRBD1. The CDR3 spans 14 residues. After removal of 6 bases from V and 11 bases from J, the junction contained 11 bases not matched to a gene. CDR1 is MDHEN and CDR2 is SYDVKM in the germline V gene. CDR3 nucleotide sequence: TGTGCCAGCAGCCTCACAGGGGGCCCAAGGTCCCAGCATTTT. The encoded protein is CASSLTGGPRSQHF.

The CDR3 nucleotides are TGTGCCAGCAGCAACTTTCGGCTAGCGGGAGCAGAAGAGACCCAGTACTTC. It translates to CASSNFRLAGAEETQYF. This chain uses TRBV28 with TRBJ2-5, with 10 bases identical to TRBD2. The length of the CDR3 is 17 residues. CDR1 is MDHEN and CDR2 is SYDVKM in the germline V gene. V gave up 6 bases and J gave up 3 bases; unmatched junction bases: 13. The complete variable domain, with remaining parts taken from reference TRBV28 and TRBJ2-5, reads DVKVTQSSRYLVKRTGEKVFLECVQDMDHENMFWYRQDPGLGLRLIYFSYDVKMKEKGDIPEGYSVSREKKERFSLILESASTNQTSMYLCASSNFRLAGAEETQYFGPGTRLLVL.